This is a list of T cell receptor beta chains from one sample in a study of cytomegalovirus exposure and HLA in healthy donors. Using immunoSEQ multiplex PCR, the repertoire was profiled, and TCRdb retains in-frame clones only, with some absent. The sample carries approximately 170,000 clones, approximately 67% recorded once. The source material was PBMCs. Every receptor here comes from a man aged 40-49 years in good health and CMV-seronegative. CDR3s include the opening cysteine and the closing phenylalanine or tryptophan. Each record gives: D gene, V gene, J gene, clone size, CDR3 DNA, CDR3 protein. A D gene is named only where the DNA matches it firmly. Only part of the rows carry a size: once, few, many, or a class if the clone is expanded.

TRBD1	TRBV6-5	TRBJ2-4	NA	TGTGCCAGCAGTTCACAGGGGGCTCAAAACATTCAGTACTTC	CASSSQGAQNIQYF
TRBD1	TRBV30	TRBJ2-6	few	TGTGCCTGGAACCAGGGGGATGGGGCCAACGTCCTGACTTTC	CAWNQGDGANVLTF
TRBD2	TRBV7-9	TRBJ2-7	NA	TGTGCCAGCAGCTTCCGGACTAGCGGGAGCTCCTACGAGCAGTACTTC	CASSFRTSGSSYEQYF
TRBD2	TRBV5-1	TRBJ2-5	NA	TGCGCCAGCAGCTTGATCGGGGGGGCCCAGGAGACCCAGTACTTC	CASSLIGGAQETQYF
TRBD1	TRBV14	TRBJ2-7	NA	TGTGCCAGCAGCCAACCGGGACAGGGCTTATACGAGCAGTACTTC	CASSQPGQGLYEQYF
NA	TRBV4-1	TRBJ2-5	few	TGCGCCAGCAGCCAAGGGGGGAGGGGAGGGGGAGAGACCCAGTACTTC	CASSQGGRGGGETQYF
TRBD2	TRBV5-4	TRBJ2-1	NA	TGTGCCAGCAGCCTAGCGGGAGGTCCCTCCTACAATGAGCAGTTCTTC	CASSLAGGPSYNEQFF
NA	TRBV10-3	TRBJ1-3	NA	TGTGCCATCAGTGGGGTCCGACAGCTCGAATCCCGTTCTGGAAACACCATATATTTT	CAISGVRQLESRSGNTIYF
NA	TRBV6-1	TRBJ1-2	NA	TGTGCCAGCGGATGGGCAGGATCGACCTATGGCTACACCTTC	CASGWAGSTYGYTF
NA	TRBV14	TRBJ2-5	once	TGTGCCAGCAGCCAAGAGAGAACTCTAGTGGCCCAGTACTTC	CASSQERTLVAQYF
TRBD1	TRBV30	TRBJ1-6	NA	TGTGCCTGGAGCTCCGGGACAGGGGGAAATTCACCCCTCCACTTT	CAWSSGTGGNSPLHF
TRBD2	TRBV6-4	TRBJ2-1	NA	TGTGCCAGCAGTGACGCTAGCGGGGGGGCGAATGAGCAGTTCTTC	CASSDASGGANEQFF
TRBD2	TRBV4-3	TRBJ2-7	NA	TGCGCCAGCAGCCAAGCCCTGACTAGCGGGAGGGCCGACTCCTACGAGCAGTACTTC	CASSQALTSGRADSYEQYF
TRBD2	TRBV28	TRBJ2-2	few	TGTGCCAGCAGTTTATGGGGGAGGCAGCGGGGGAACACCGGGGAGCTGTTTTTT	CASSLWGRQRGNTGELFF
NA	TRBV5-1	TRBJ1-2	NA	TGCGCCAGCAGCTTAGAAACAGGGTTTGTTGGCTACACCTTC	CASSLETGFVGYTF
TRBD2	TRBV19	TRBJ2-3	NA	TGTGCCAGTAGCATGGGACTAGCGGGGAAAAGCACAGATACGCAGTATTTT	CASSMGLAGKSTDTQYF
NA	TRBV29-1	TRBJ2-2	NA	TGCAGCGTCAAGGCTAGTGCCGGGGAGCTGTTTTTT	CSVKASAGELFF
NA	TRBV25-1	TRBJ2-7	NA	TGTGCCAGCAGTCCAGGGCCCCTGAAGTCCTACGAGCAGTACTTC	CASSPGPLKSYEQYF
TRBD2	TRBV7-2	TRBJ2-5	NA	TGTGCCAGCAGCTTAGGTCGGGGGGGCCTGGAGACCCAGTACTTC	CASSLGRGGLETQYF
NA	TRBV5-4	TRBJ2-3	once	TGTGCCAGCAGCTTACACACAGATACGCAGTATTTT	CASSLHTDTQYF
TRBD1	TRBV29-1	TRBJ2-1	NA	TGCAGCGCCGAAACAAGGGGACAGGGGTTCGATGAGCAGTTCTTC	CSAETRGQGFDEQFF
TRBD2	TRBV19	TRBJ2-1	NA	TGTGCCAGTAGTGGAGCGGGAGGTTTGGTTGAGCAGTTCTTC	CASSGAGGLVEQFF
NA	TRBV10-3	TRBJ2-2	NA	TGTGCCATCAGTGAGCCCAGGGGGGACACCGGGGAGCTGTTTTTT	CAISEPRGDTGELFF
NA	TRBV25-1	TRBJ2-7	few	TGTGCCAGCAGTCCAGGGCCCCTGAAGTCCTACGAGCAGTACTTC	CASSPGPLKSYEQYF
TRBD2	TRBV5-1	TRBJ2-1	NA	TGCGCCAGCAGCTTGGCCGCCGGGAGGGAGAGGCACAATGAGCAGTTCTTC	CASSLAAGRERHNEQFF
TRBD2	TRBV7-9	TRBJ2-7	NA	TGTGCCAGCAGCCAAAAGCCCGCCGGGACTAGCGGGAGGGGAGACGAGCAGTACTTC	CASSQKPAGTSGRGDEQYF
NA	TRBV5-1	TRBJ2-7	NA	TGCGCCAGCAGCTTGGTCGTCAGTGGGGCTTCCGAGCAGTACTTC	CASSLVVSGASEQYF
NA	TRBV21-1	TRBJ2-3	NA	TGTGCCAGCAGCAAAGGGTCACGGCGGGGGGCCCTCACAGATACGCAGTATTTT	CASSKGSRRGALTDTQYF
NA	TRBV7-2	TRBJ2-7	few	TGTGCCAGCAGCTTACTAGGGACACCGCCCGAGCAGTACTTC	CASSLLGTPPEQYF
NA	TRBV7-3	TRBJ1-5	few	TGTGCCAGCAGCTTATCCGGGGTCGCCAATCAGCCCCAGCATTTT	CASSLSGVANQPQHF
NA	TRBV6-1	TRBJ2-3	few	TGTGCCAGCCGGGACACTGGCACAGATACGCAGTATTTT	CASRDTGTDTQYF
TRBD2	TRBV4-1	TRBJ2-7	NA	TGCGCCAGCAGCCAAGAAGTTGGGGGGGTGGGGTCGGAGCAGTACTTC	CASSQEVGGVGSEQYF
TRBD2	TRBV5-1	TRBJ2-5	NA	TGCGCCAGCAGCTTGGTCGGGACTAGAGGAGAGACCCAGTACTTC	CASSLVGTRGETQYF
TRBD2	TRBV11-2	TRBJ2-3	NA	TGTGCCAGCGCGGGTGCGGGGGGGCAGGGAGATACGCAGTATTTT	CASAGAGGQGDTQYF
NA	TRBV6-6	TRBJ1-1	many	TGTGCCAGCAGTTACCAACAAACTGAAGCTTTCTTT	CASSYQQTEAFF
NA	TRBV2	TRBJ1-2	NA	TGTGCCAGCAGTGAATGGCAGGGGAGAAACTATGGCTACACCTTC	CASSEWQGRNYGYTF
NA	TRBV7-3	TRBJ2-1	once	TGTGCCAGCAGCACCGCCGGAGGGGTGGGGGATGAGCAGTTCTTC	CASSTAGGVGDEQFF
NA	TRBV6-1	TRBJ2-7	NA	TGTGCCAGCTTTCGCCGGGTGCAGTACTTC	CASFRRVQYF
TRBD1	TRBV29-1	TRBJ1-2	NA	TGCAGCGTCCCACAGGGGGGTAGCTATGGCTACACCTTC	CSVPQGGSYGYTF
NA	TRBV30	TRBJ2-2	NA	TGTGCCTGGAGTGTATCCAGGGAGCTGTTTTTT	CAWSVSRELFF
NA	TRBV25-1	TRBJ1-1	NA	TGTGCCAGCAGTGAAAGCATAGCGTATGAAGCTTTCTTT	CASSESIAYEAFF
NA	TRBV27	TRBJ1-1	NA	TGTGCCAGCAGTTCGGGGGGGGATCCTTTGAACACTGAAGCTTTCTTT	CASSSGGDPLNTEAFF
TRBD1	TRBV19	TRBJ1-3	few	TGTGCCAGTAGTATTGGAAACAGGGGGCTCGGAAACACCATATATTTT	CASSIGNRGLGNTIYF
TRBD2	TRBV7-2	TRBJ2-3	NA	TGTGCCAGCAGCCTCGCTAGCGGGAGCCCAGATACGCAGTATTTT	CASSLASGSPDTQYF
TRBD1	TRBV5-6	TRBJ1-5	NA	TGTGCCAGCAGCTCAAGCAGGGGGAATAGCAATCAGCCCCAGCATTTT	CASSSSRGNSNQPQHF
TRBD1	TRBV19	TRBJ1-2	NA	TGTGCCAGTAGTATAGAGGGGACAGCCCCTAACTATGGCTACACCTTC	CASSIEGTAPNYGYTF
TRBD2	TRBV29-1	TRBJ2-2	few	TGCAGCGTAAACCACTTTAGCGGGATGGACACCGGGGAGCTGTTTTTT	CSVNHFSGMDTGELFF
NA	TRBV6-5	TRBJ1-2	NA	TGTGCCAGCAGTCCTCGTTTTAGTGGTGGCTACACCTTC	CASSPRFSGGYTF
NA	TRBV5-1	TRBJ1-5	NA	TGCGCCAGCAGCTTGGAAGGGGCCAGCAATCAGCCCCAGCATTTT	CASSLEGASNQPQHF
TRBD2	TRBV5-1	TRBJ2-7	NA	TGCGCCAGCAGCTGGGGACTAGCCGAGGCCGAGCAGTACTTC	CASSWGLAEAEQYF
TRBD1	TRBV6-5	TRBJ2-7	NA	TGTGCCAGCAGCGTCGGGACAGGGGTAAAGGGGCAGTACTTC	CASSVGTGVKGQYF
NA	TRBV19	TRBJ2-1	few	TGTGCCAGTAGTACCCCGGGTAGGAGCTCCTACAATGAGCAGTTCTTC	CASSTPGRSSYNEQFF
NA	TRBV7-2	TRBJ2-7	NA	TGTGCCAGCAGCTTAGGGGCCCAGACCTACGAGCAGTACTTC	CASSLGAQTYEQYF
NA	TRBV7-3	TRBJ2-7	few	TGTGCCAGCAGCTTGGCGGCCCCGAATTCCGAGCAGTACTTC	CASSLAAPNSEQYF
TRBD1	TRBV5-3	TRBJ2-7	NA	TGTGCCAGAAGCCGAAGGACCGGGACAGCACTTACCTACGAGCAGTACTTC	CARSRRTGTALTYEQYF
TRBD1	TRBV30	TRBJ2-7	NA	TGTGCCTGGAGTCGACCTCCGACAGGGAATAAGGACGAGCAGTACTTC	CAWSRPPTGNKDEQYF
NA	TRBV6-5	TRBJ1-1	NA	TGTGCCAGCAGTTACGCAGGGAAGGGGGAAGGGACTGAAGCTTTCTTT	CASSYAGKGEGTEAFF
NA	TRBV7-7	TRBJ2-7	few	TGTGCCAGCAGCTTACGGTCAGGGAACGAGCAGTACTTC	CASSLRSGNEQYF